Sequencing of this TCR beta chain was carried out in a study of blood T cells in healthy people across ages. On this clonotype itself: Antigen specificity is unknown.

With a J-beta primer mix and a sample-barcoded 5' primer, a second PCR ran roughly 6 to 11 cycles. The yield of each sample was at least 3 million CDR3-containing paired-end reads. In TCRdb, the 5' RACE reads were re-called with MiXCR into one record per CDR3 protein. This sample has about 940,000 distinct CDR3 sequences, with around 46% found just once. The authors isolated at least 6.5 million PBMCs per sample. Germline V CDR1 and CDR2: SGHAT, FQNNGV. Trimming stripped 0 bases from V and 8 bases from J, with 17 bases between. CDR3 length equals 16 residues. Study-level points and caveats: When one million T cells were used, diversity estimates were thought to be underestimates. Naive CD4+ cells and diversity were both higher in long-lived donors than in aged donors.

This receptor was obtained from a man aged 30 to 45 in good health. Material for sequencing was blood. V gene TRBV11-2 combines with J gene TRBJ2-1; D gene uncertain. In nucleotides, the CDR3 is TGTGCCAGCAGCTTAGATCCAGGTCCTTCGACGGATGAGCAGTTCTTC. Translation gives CASSLDPGPSTDEQFF.